Presented here are 29 T cell receptor beta chains from one specimen sequenced in a study of OX40 agonist ivuxolimab in advanced cancers. The method was immunoSEQ multiplex PCR; TCRdb's version includes in-frame clones alone and lacks a portion of them. The sample yields about 83,000 clones, about 81% seen once. This material consisted of CD4+ or CD8+ T cells sorted from blood, taken in a trial of the OX40 agonist ivuxolimab. Receptors were obtained from an adult with an advanced solid tumor such as melanoma, head and neck, liver or kidney cancer.

The V call is TRBV6-1, the J call TRBJ2-7, with 9 bases identical to TRBD2. The CDR3 is made up of 14 amino acids. V lost 4 bases, J lost 3 bases, and 4 bases stayed unmatched. Germline CDR1 reads MNHNS; CDR2 reads SASEGT. The CDR3 nucleotides are TGTGCCAGCAGTGTAACACTAGCGGGCTACGAGCAGTACTTC. Translation: CASSVTLAGYEQYF.

The chain employs TRBV6-5 and TRBJ1-1; D might be TRBD1 (5 bases). The CDR3 length is 14 residues. V was shortened by 6 bases and J by 1 base, with 12 bases between the two germline ends. Looked up from germline, CDR1 is MNHEY and CDR2 is SVGAGI. CDR3 nucleotides: TGTGCCAGCAGCTTAGGGGCAAAGAACACTGAAGCTTTCTTT. This translates into CASSLGAKNTEAFF.

This clone was picked up one time. This chain connects TRBV27 to TRBJ2-1; TRBD1 matches 8 bases. In germline, CDR1 is MNHEY, CDR2 SMNVEV (reference sequence). The CDR3 loop spans 15 amino acids. J gave up 2 bases and V 6 bases, and 6 bases lay outside the gene matches. Here the CDR3 DNA reads TGTGCCAGCAGCCTAGACAGGGGTCCCTACAATGAGCAGTTCTTC. The encoded protein is CASSLDRGPYNEQFF.

The chain recombines TRBV5-1 with TRBJ1-3; D not certain. The CDR3 has 13 amino acids. V gave up 5 bases and J gave up 0 bases, with 6 bases separating them. Per the germline V gene, CDR1 is SGHRS and CDR2 is YFSETQ. The CDR3 protein is CASSDTSGNTIYF. The CDR3 DNA reads as TGCGCCAGCAGTGACACCTCTGGAAACACCATATATTTT.

The rearrangement uses TRBV27 and TRBJ1-5; TRBD1 might be the D (5 bases). The V and J ends lost 6 bases and 3 bases respectively, with 12 bases between them. The CDR3 length is 14 residues. From germline, CDR1 is MNHEY and CDR2 SMNVEV (reference sequence). CDR3 protein: CASRSDSLNQPQHF. CDR3 coding DNA: TGTGCCAGCAGATCCGACAGCCTCAATCAGCCCCAGCATTTT.

The gene calls are TRBV9 and TRBJ1-1; D remains unclear. The germline CDR1 and CDR2 sequences are SGDLS and YYNGEE. The CDR3 loop spans 14 amino acids. The V gene lost 0 bases and the J gene lost 5 bases, with 11 bases spanning the gap. The CDR3 protein is CASSVAGRGTEAFF. The CDR3 coding sequence is TGTGCCAGCAGCGTAGCTGGCCGAGGGACTGAAGCTTTCTTT.

The chain joins TRBV7-9 to TRBJ2-3; 8 bases agree with TRBD2. Losses at the gene ends were 4 bases for V and 7 bases for J; bases not matched to a gene: 13. The CDR3 runs to 16 residues. The germline V gene encodes CDR1 SEHNR and CDR2 FQNEAQ (reference sequence). CDR3 protein: CASSSGRGGITYTQYF. The CDR3 nucleotides read TGTGCCAGCAGCTCCGGGAGGGGGGGAATAACGTATACGCAGTATTTT.

This chain connects TRBV7-2 to TRBJ2-7, with D tentatively TRBD1 (5 bases). Germline values: CDR1 SGHTA, CDR2 FQGNSA. The V end lost 5 bases, the J end lost 3 bases, and 14 bases lay between the germline ends. The CDR3 is made up of 14 amino acids. The CDR3 here is CASSPNQGFYEQYF. DNA of the CDR3: TGTGCCAGCAGCCCGAACCAGGGTTTCTACGAGCAGTACTTC.

The V and J genes are TRBV7-8 and TRBJ1-2; 9 positions agree with TRBD1. V shed 1 base, J shed 4 bases, and the junction held 7 bases outside the gene matches. Germline loops: CDR1 SGHVS, CDR2 FQNEAQ. The CDR3 has 16 amino acids. The CDR3 loop is CASSLERQGGVYGYTF. In DNA form, the CDR3 reads TGTGCCAGCAGCTTAGAAAGACAGGGGGGGGTCTATGGCTACACCTTC.

This clone came up once. The rearrangement links TRBV28 to TRBJ1-5; no clear D gene. This CDR3 is built from 21 residues. The V gene's germline CDR1 is MDHEN and CDR2 SYDVKM. V was pared by 2 bases and J by 2 bases, with 28 bases between. In DNA, the CDR3 is TGTGCCAGCAGTTTACTCTGGCGTAACAAGGCCTCTAGCAATCGCAATCAGCCCCAGCATTTT. This translates into CASSLLWRNKASSNRNQPQHF. Full variable domain (remainder filled in from reference TRBV28 and TRBJ1-5): DVKVTQSSRYLVKRTGEKVFLECVQDMDHENMFWYRQDPGLGLRLIYFSYDVKMKEKGDIPEGYSVSREKKERFSLILESASTNQTSMYLCASSLLWRNKASSNRNQPQHFGDGTRLSIL.

V and J are TRBV7-3 and TRBJ2-3; TRBD2 matches 7 bases. The CDR3 is 17 amino acids. The V gene end was trimmed by 5 bases and the J gene end by 2 bases; junction bases not matched to a gene: 13. Germline CDR1 SGHTA, CDR2 FQGTGA. The CDR3 here is CASSLNGGLTSTDTQYF. The CDR3 nucleotides read TGTGCCAGCAGCCTGAACGGGGGACTAACCTCCACAGATACGCAGTATTTT.

This chain links TRBV19 with TRBJ1-5; D is unclear. Looked up from germline, CDR1 is LNHDA and CDR2 is SQIVND (reference sequence). The CDR3 consists of 11 residues. V lost 3 bases and J 12 bases, leaving 9 bases between the germline ends. The CDR3 sequence: CASSISGSQHF. CDR3 nucleotides: TGTGCCAGTAGTATCTCCGGCAGCCAGCATTTT.

The gene calls are TRBV7-9 and TRBJ2-4; D might be TRBD1 (6 bases). The germline CDR1 and CDR2 sequences are SEHNR and FQNEAQ (reference sequence). The CDR3 extends over 14 amino acids. With 1 base removed from V and 5 bases from J, the gap between germline ends came to 9 bases. The DNA of the CDR3 is TGTGCCAGCAGCTTAGGGACAGAGCAAAACATTCAGTACTTC. Translation gives CASSLGTEQNIQYF.

The rearrangement uses TRBV19 and TRBJ1-5, with D perhaps TRBD1 (6 bases). The V end was cut by 7 bases, the J end by 1 base, with 17 bases between. The CDR3 contains 16 residues. The germline V gene encodes CDR1 LNHDA and CDR2 SQIVND (reference sequence). The CDR3 DNA is TGTGCCAGTAAGAATACAGGGCAAAGAAGCAATCAGCCCCAGCATTTT. Amino acid sequence: CASKNTGQRSNQPQHF.

The rearrangement uses TRBV7-2 and TRBJ2-2; 12 bases agree with TRBD2. Germline V gives CDR1 SGHTA, CDR2 FQGNSA. The CDR3 runs to 18 residues. The junction had 11 bases not matched to a gene; V was cut back by 7 bases and J by 2 bases. CDR3 in DNA: TGTGCCAGCACCCAGTGGGCTAGCGGGGGGGCTAACACCGGGGAGCTGTTTTTT. Its protein is CASTQWASGGANTGELFF.

The chain links TRBV5-1 to TRBJ1-2; 9 bases map to TRBD1. The CDR3 consists of 14 residues. The germline V gene encodes CDR1 SGHRS and CDR2 YFSETQ. The trim removed 3 bases at V and 6 bases at J, leaving 6 bases unmatched. The CDR3 region has the DNA TGCGCCAGCAGCTACAGGGGGCGCCTACATGGCTACACCTTC. Translating it yields CASSYRGRLHGYTF.

The genes are TRBV7-2 and TRBJ2-5, with 8 positions matching TRBD2. The germline V gene has CDR1 SGHTA and CDR2 FQGNSA. Trimming took 1 base from V and 2 from J; bases not matched to a gene: 6. The CDR3 contains 16 residues. CDR3 bases: TGTGCCAGCAGCTTAGTTTCAACGGGGGGGCAAGAGACCCAGTACTTC. Amino acid sequence: CASSLVSTGGQETQYF.

The chain couples TRBV7-9 to TRBJ2-5; D tentatively reads TRBD1 or TRBD2 (5 bases each). From germline, CDR1 is SEHNR and CDR2 FQNEAQ (reference sequence). The V end lost 5 bases, the J end lost 5 bases, and 15 bases lay between the germline ends. This CDR3 region has 14 residues. CDR3 bases: TGTGCCAGCAGCCCATTGGGGACCGCGGAGACCCAGTACTTC. Amino acids: CASSPLGTAETQYF.

The rearrangement links TRBV5-4 to TRBJ1-6, with TRBD1 as a possible D gene (5 bases). The germline gives CDR1 SGHNT, CDR2 YYREEE (reference sequence). This CDR3 contains 16 residues. Between the trimmed V and J ends, which lost 3 bases and 6 bases, there was a span of 16 bases. The CDR3 sequence: CASSSSWGTVNSPLHF. The CDR3 DNA reads TGTGCCAGCAGCTCGAGCTGGGGGACGGTTAATTCACCCCTCCACTTT.

The chain joins TRBV25-1 to TRBJ2-1; either TRBD1 or TRBD2 may fit D (5 bases each). The length of the CDR3 is 15 residues. Per germline, CDR1 MGHDK and CDR2 SYGVNS. The V end was cut by 2 bases, the J end by 8 bases, with 16 bases between. In DNA, the CDR3 is TGTGCCAGCAGTGAACCGGGACGAAAGGGCCATGAGCAGTTCTTC. This gives the protein CASSEPGRKGHEQFF.

The V gene is TRBV28, the J gene TRBJ2-7; 11 bases are shared with TRBD2. CDR1 is MDHEN, CDR2 SYDVKM, per germline. V was pared by 2 bases and J by 7 bases, with 7 bases of the junction left unmatched. The CDR3 covers 15 residues. The CDR3 coding sequence is TGTGCCAGCAGTTTAAGACTAGCGGGGTCGCGAGAGCAGTACTTC. This encodes CASSLRLAGSREQYF. Based on the CDR3 plus reference TRBV28 and TRBJ2-7, the full variable domain is DVKVTQSSRYLVKRTGEKVFLECVQDMDHENMFWYRQDPGLGLRLIYFSYDVKMKEKGDIPEGYSVSREKKERFSLILESASTNQTSMYLCASSLRLAGSREQYFGPGTRLTVT.

A few counts support this clone. The chain uses TRBV4-1 and TRBJ1-5, with no clear D. The ends were cut back, 5 bases at V and 0 bases at J, with 20 bases in the middle. Germline loops: CDR1 MGHRA, CDR2 YSYEKL. The CDR3 extends over 18 amino acids. CDR3 amino acids: CASSYFSFRKNSNQPQHF. CDR3 in DNA: TGCGCCAGCAGCTATTTCTCTTTCAGGAAGAATAGCAATCAGCCCCAGCATTTT.

The chain carries TRBV30 and TRBJ1-4; TRBD1 matches 11 bases. V gave up 0 bases and J gave up 8 bases; unmatched junction bases: 5. CDR1 and CDR2 from the germline V gene are GTSNPN and SVGIG (reference sequence). CDR3 length: 15 amino acids. DNA of the CDR3: TGTGCCTGGAGTGTAGGGACAGGGGGATACGAAAAACTGTTTTTT. Translated: CAWSVGTGGYEKLFF.

This chain connects TRBV2 to TRBJ1-3; D perhaps matches TRBD1 (5 bases). The CDR3 totals 13 residues. V was cut by 7 bases and J by 2 bases, with 9 bases left in between. Germline V gene lookup returns CDR1 SNHLY and CDR2 FYNNEI. The chain's CDR3 is CASKPGTGNTIYF. The CDR3 DNA is TGTGCCAGCAAGCCAGGGACTGGAAACACCATATATTTT.

This clone was counted a single time. The chain has TRBV11-2 and TRBJ2-1, with D possibly matching TRBD1 (5 bases). The CDR3 is made up of 15 amino acids. V lost 1 base and J lost 4, with 11 bases in between. From germline, CDR1 is SGHAT and CDR2 FQNNGV. The CDR3 bases are TGTGCCAGCAGCTTAGCCAGGACAACTTACAATGAGCAGTTCTTC. It is translated as CASSLARTTYNEQFF.

The chain carries TRBV4-3 and TRBJ1-5; D perhaps matches TRBD1 (5 bases). The CDR3 extends over 15 amino acids. V was trimmed by 0 bases and J by 5 bases, leaving 11 bases between them. The germline gives CDR1 LGHNA, CDR2 YSLEER. The CDR3 DNA reads TGCGCCAGCAGCCAAGACGACCAGGGAGATCAGCCCCAGCATTTT. This codes for CASSQDDQGDQPQHF.

V usage is TRBV28 and J usage is TRBJ1-4; D not resolved. CDR1 is MDHEN and CDR2 is SYDVKM in the germline V gene. CDR3 length: 16 residues. V lost 2 bases to trimming and J lost 8 bases, with 18 bases between them. The CDR3 DNA reads as TGTGCCAGCAGTTTAAGCCTCCCTGGCGTAAGAGAAAAACTGTTTTTT. Its protein is CASSLSLPGVREKLFF.

The V gene is TRBV27, the J gene TRBJ2-2; D might be TRBD1 or TRBD2, each matching 5 bases. Germline assignment: CDR1 MNHEY and CDR2 SMNVEV (reference sequence). Trimming took off 7 bases at V and 4 bases at J, with 16 bases between the two ends. This CDR3 contains 15 residues. CDR3 protein: CASNRVGDGTGELFF. The CDR3, as DNA: TGTGCCAGCAACCGGGTCGGGGACGGCACCGGGGAGCTGTTTTTT.

The CDR3 DNA follows: TGTGCCAGCAATCGTTATAGCAATCAGCCCCAGCATTTT. Amino acids: CASNRYSNQPQHF. This chain joins TRBV6-5 and TRBJ1-5; D not resolved. V was cut by 7 bases and J by 0 bases, with 7 bases left in between. This CDR3 spans 13 amino acids. Germline V gene sequence: CDR1 MNHEY, CDR2 SVGAGI.